This T cell receptor beta chain was observed in a study of vaccination effects on CD4 cells after COVID-19. Germline CDR1 and CDR2: ENHRY and SYGVKD. V was clipped by 3 bases and J by 4 bases, with 13 bases between them. The CDR3 is made up of 14 amino acids. Details on this clone: The target antigen is unknown.

Using immunoSEQ multiplex PCR, the repertoire was profiled, and TCRdb retains in-frame clones only, with some absent. Here the sample spans some 56,000 clones, roughly three quarters being singletons. With the ViraFEST assay, the study expanded antigen-specific CD4+ T cells using viral peptide pools, then sequenced them. Culture proceeded for about 11 days, and CD4+ T cells were then isolated. By PCR, the person was confirmed to have had SARS-CoV-2 infection between March and December 2020. Findings and limits, study-wide: By a late point after vaccination, infection- and vaccine-induced clones had shrunk markedly through clonal contraction.

This TCR was recovered from a human donor who had a prior SARS-CoV-2 infection. Sequences were derived from CD4+ T cells from PBMCs cultured with HIV peptides, sampled before COVID-19 vaccination. Subset: HIV-1 Nef peptide pool negative control/reference culture. The V and J genes are TRBV10-3 and TRBJ2-7; possibly TRBD1 for D (6 bases). The DNA for the CDR3 is TGTGCCATCAGTGATGGGGGCAACCATTACGAGCAGTACTTC. As protein: CAISDGGNHYEQYF.